Listed below are T cell receptor beta chains from one sample, sequenced in a study of CD8 T cells in ankylosing spondylitis. Via MiXCR, TCRdb re-called the 5' RACE reads, giving one row per CDR3 protein. The sample shows about 800,000 distinct CDR3 sequences, 12% of them seen only once. The specimen sequenced was blood, either unsorted or a sorted T cell fraction (not recorded which). These receptor sequences come from a male donor with ankylosing spondylitis. Each CDR3 is given with its conserved first and last residue. The D gene is left open where the match is weak. Only some rows state a clone size, as once, few, many or a class for expanded clones.

V: TRBV20-1
size: .
D: TRBD1
J: TRBJ2-7
DNA: TGCAGTGCCACCGGGACAGTGGCCTACGAGCAGTACTTC
CDR3: CSATGTVAYEQYF

V: TRBV20-1
size: few
D: .
J: TRBJ1-3
DNA: TGCAGTGCTCGGCGGGGGGGCCATGGAAACACCATATATTTT
CDR3: CSARRGGHGNTIYF

V: TRBV6-5
size: many
D: .
J: TRBJ2-3
DNA: TGTGCCAGCAGTTTAGGGGGGCCCATCACAGATACGCAGTATTTT
CDR3: CASSLGGPITDTQYF

V: TRBV7-3
size: few
D: TRBD2
J: TRBJ2-2
DNA: TGTGCCACCGGGGGGGGGAACACCGGGGAGCTGTTTTTT
CDR3: CATGGGNTGELFF

V: TRBV20-1
size: few
D: .
J: TRBJ2-7
DNA: TGCAGTGCACTGTCGGGGAGGTACGAGCAGTACTTC
CDR3: CSALSGRYEQYF

V: TRBV5-1
size: .
D: TRBD2
J: TRBJ2-5
DNA: TGCGCCAGCACTGCTAGCGGCCTCCAAGAGACCCAGTACTTC
CDR3: CASTASGLQETQYF

V: TRBV4-2
size: .
D: .
J: TRBJ1-2
DNA: TGTGCCAGCAGCCAAATAGGCGATTCCTTCTCGGGGGGCTACACCTTC
CDR3: CASSQIGDSFSGGYTF

V: TRBV6-1
size: few
D: TRBD1
J: TRBJ1-5
DNA: TGTGCCAGCAGCACGGACAGGGAAGAAAATCAGCCCCAGCATTTT
CDR3: CASSTDREENQPQHF

V: TRBV20-1
size: .
D: .
J: TRBJ2-1
DNA: TGCAGTGCTTCCGGGACCGGCTACAATGAGCAGTTCTTC
CDR3: CSASGTGYNEQFF

V: TRBV3-1
size: .
D: TRBD2
J: TRBJ2-1
DNA: TGTGCCAGCACTCGGGGACTAGCGGGGGAACCAGGAACGAATGAGCAGTTCTTC
CDR3: CASTRGLAGEPGTNEQFF

V: TRBV24-1
size: many
D: TRBD1
J: TRBJ2-5
DNA: TGTGCCACCGGACAGGGAGAGACCCAGTACTTC
CDR3: CATGQGETQYF

V: TRBV24-1
size: .
D: .
J: TRBJ1-2
DNA: TGTGCCACCAGTGACCGGCGACAGGACCACTATGGCTACACCTTC
CDR3: CATSDRRQDHYGYTF

V: TRBV29-1
size: many
D: .
J: TRBJ2-5
DNA: TGCAGCGTTGTTGGGAACGGGGTCGAGAAAAAGTTTGGGACCCAGTACTTC
CDR3: CSVVGNGVEKKFGTQYF

V: TRBV7-2
size: few
D: .
J: TRBJ2-3
DNA: TGTGCCAGCAGCCCACAGACGGCCGCCCCCACAGATACGCAGTATTTT
CDR3: CASSPQTAAPTDTQYF

V: TRBV29-1
size: many
D: TRBD1
J: TRBJ2-7
DNA: TGCAGCGTGGACCCGGGACAGGGCTCCTACGAGCAGTACTTC
CDR3: CSVDPGQGSYEQYF

V: TRBV20-1
size: .
D: TRBD1
J: TRBJ2-5
DNA: TGCAGTGCCCTGGGACAGCAAGAGACCCAGTACTTC
CDR3: CSALGQQETQYF

V: TRBV7-2
size: many
D: TRBD2
J: TRBJ2-1
DNA: TGTGCCAGCAGCTTAGCGCGACTAGCGGGGGGCTCCTACAATGAGCAGTTCTTC
CDR3: CASSLARLAGGSYNEQFF

V: TRBV28
size: .
D: .
J: TRBJ2-3
DNA: TGTGCCAGCATTCCCTTCGGAGGAGATACGCAGTATTTT
CDR3: CASIPFGGDTQYF